This paragraph reports one TCR beta chain. The antigen is unknown. V lost 4 bases, J lost 0 bases, and 9 bases stayed unmatched. Germline CDR1 and CDR2: LGHDT and YNNKEL (reference sequence). The CDR3 consists of 19 residues. This sample was taken from a study of T cell responses to AZD1222 COVID-19 vaccine. Study results and caveats: A mostly white British donor set with more females was recruited, and clonal diversity was possibly underestimated. The study reported that nearly half of spike-specific TCRs target unmutated variant regions. Seropositivity was recorded at baseline in only a handful of AZD1222 recipients.

The protocol was immunoSEQ multiplex PCR, while the TCRdb copy is restricted to in-frame clones and leaves out a portion. The sample contains over 130,000 clones, roughly 92% of which appear only once. The rearrangement uses TRBV3-1 (or the pseudogene TRBV3-2) and TRBJ2-3; 14 nucleotides agree with TRBD2. The TCR comes from an adult in good health. This specimen consisted of peripheral blood, obtained on day 0 of AZD1222 vaccination. The CDR3 loop is CASSPGLAGGLISTDTQYF. The CDR3 coding sequence is TGTGCCAGCAGCCCCGGACTAGCGGGAGGCCTCATTAGCACAGATACGCAGTATTTT.